This T cell receptor beta chain was obtained from a study of T cell changes during pregnancy in multiple sclerosis. The method was immunoSEQ multiplex PCR; TCRdb's version includes in-frame clones alone and lacks a portion of them. The table lists 20,000 to 25,000 clones, 85% to 95% of them singletons. CDR3 length equals 14 residues. Germline V lookup: CDR1 MNHNS, CDR2 SASEGT. The germline V and J ends were trimmed by 0 bases and 6 bases, with 8 bases remaining between them. The genes are TRBV6-1 and TRBJ2-2, with D possibly being TRBD2 (6 bases). The starting material was CD8+ T cells from peripheral blood mononuclear cells, obtained in the third trimester of pregnancy. The TCR comes from a female donor with multiple sclerosis, enrolled in a pregnancy study. DNA for the CDR3: TGTGCCAGCAGTGAAGCCCCGGGGGCCGGGGAGCTGTTTTTT. It translates to CASSEAPGAGELFF.